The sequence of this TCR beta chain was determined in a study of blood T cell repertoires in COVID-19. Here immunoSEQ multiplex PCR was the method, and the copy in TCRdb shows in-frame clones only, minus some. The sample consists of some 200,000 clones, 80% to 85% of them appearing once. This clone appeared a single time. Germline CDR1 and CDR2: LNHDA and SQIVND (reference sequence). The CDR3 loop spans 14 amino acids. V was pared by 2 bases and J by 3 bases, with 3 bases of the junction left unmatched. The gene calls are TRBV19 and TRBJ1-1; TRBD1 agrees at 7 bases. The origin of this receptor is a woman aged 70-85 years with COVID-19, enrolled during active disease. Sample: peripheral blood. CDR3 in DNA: TGTGCCAGTAGTATAAAGGGGGCGTACACTGAAGCTTTCTTT. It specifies CASSIKGAYTEAFF.